Reported below is one T cell receptor (beta chain). Antigen unknown. TCRdb independently ran MiXCR on the RT-PCR reads; one entry per CDR3 protein. The sample contains 800,000 to 1,000,000 distinct CDR3 sequences, around 20% of which appear only once. This CDR3 region has 16 residues. The junction had 10 bases not matched to a gene; V was cut back by 1 base and J by 8 bases. In germline, CDR1 is SGHTA, CDR2 FQGNSA. The data are from a study of response to subunit inactivated influenza vaccine. General study results and limits: After each seasonal influenza vaccination, few new T cells are recruited, the authors suggested.

The V call is TRBV7-2, the J call TRBJ2-1; TRBD2 aligns across 8 bases. This receptor was taken from a man aged 50-59 years who received an inactivated influenza vaccine. The sample consisted of PBMCs from blood, taken 5 days after vaccination. CDR3 in DNA: TGTGCCAGCAGCTTAGGCGCCCCGGGGGGGCCAGATGAGCAGTTCTTC. It is translated as CASSLGAPGGPDEQFF.